This is a list of T cell receptor beta chains from one sample in a study of cytomegalovirus exposure and HLA in healthy donors. Generated by immunoSEQ multiplex PCR, the TCRdb table keeps only in-frame clones and is missing some. This sample has roughly 200,000 clones; over 65% occur once, and the top ten carry roughly 3.1%. The sample consisted of PBMCs. These receptors were collected from a man aged 35 to 55 in good health and CMV-seropositive. The conserved cysteine and the conserved F or W are not part of the CDR3 here. Only part of the rows carry a size: once, few, many, or a class if the clone is expanded.

.,TRBV2,TRBJ2-7,ASSGWTLSYEQY
.,TRBV18,TRBJ2-2,ASSPGTLNTGELF
few,TRBV10-3,TRBJ1-1,AIRPIDRDDTEAF
.,TRBV5-1,TRBJ2-5,ASSEGTPAETQY
.,TRBV7-9,TRBJ1-2,ASSSLTGGEGGYT
.,TRBV30,TRBJ2-3,AWSRGLDTDTQY
.,TRBV5-1,TRBJ1-2,ASSSTGTGGSYGYT
.,TRBV4-1,TRBJ2-2,ASSQGSGLAGGRTGELF
.,TRBV4-1,TRBJ2-4,ASSPPPSSGKNIQY
.,TRBV6-5,TRBJ1-1,ATHRGKSNEAF
.,TRBV2,TRBJ2-7,ASSVGQTYEQY
once,TRBV6-1,TRBJ2-7,ASSVSVHEQY
.,TRBV10-3,TRBJ2-3,AITSGSTDTQY
once,TRBV6-1,TRBJ2-1,ASSALQATSYNEQF
.,TRBV27,TRBJ2-5,ASSPLQETQY
.,TRBV21-1,TRBJ2-1,ASSSRREHNEQF
.,TRBV7-9,TRBJ2-2,ASSLRGLAGSTGELF
once,TRBV4-1,TRBJ1-5,ASSPQLSGGQPQH
.,TRBV6-1,TRBJ2-1,ASSGGDGGEQF
.,TRBV7-9,TRBJ2-7,ASSLAAGDGEQY
.,TRBV7-9,TRBJ2-7,SSSKAGYEQY
.,TRBV7-2,TRBJ2-2,ASTGTGRSGELF
.,TRBV6-5,TRBJ1-4,ASRSRQVPVEKLF
.,TRBV6-7,TRBJ2-5,ASSLWPSGSIVRAQETQY
.,TRBV4-3,TRBJ2-5,ASSQRDLAGETQY
.,TRBV7-2,TRBJ2-1,ASSLVGTYNEQF
.,TRBV4-2,TRBJ2-7,ASSQPDKSYEQY
.,TRBV6-1,TRBJ2-2,ATGASGVVGELF
.,TRBV5-6,TRBJ1-2,ASSWSGGYT
.,TRBV2,TRBJ1-2,ASIIQGGYGYT
.,TRBV12-5,TRBJ2-5,ASGLGTGLQETQY
few,TRBV28,TRBJ2-3,ASSLSWAADTQY
.,TRBV15,TRBJ2-2,ATSRGGTGELF
.,TRBV2,TRBJ1-2,ASSATGEAGYT
.,TRBV5-4,TRBJ2-1,ASSLGTGVNDEQF
.,TRBV7-2,TRBJ1-2,ASSSKTRQGANTNYGYT
.,TRBV7-2,TRBJ2-1,ASSLAPHRSYNEQF
.,TRBV5-1,TRBJ2-1,ASSLVSNSYNEQF
.,TRBV6-5,TRBJ2-7,ASSGTVVEQY
.,TRBV7-9,TRBJ2-2,ASSWKKGLADGELF
.,TRBV5-1,TRBJ2-3,ASSLASGGMINTQY
.,TRBV28,TRBJ2-7,ASRTGQSSYEQY
.,TRBV15,TRBJ1-6,ATSSGAGWALH
once,TRBV30,TRBJ1-4,AWSVQGAQKREKLF
few,TRBV7-8,TRBJ2-7,ASSLGSVTYEQY
.,TRBV6-1,TRBJ2-3,ASSVLALSTDTQY
.,TRBV4-3,TRBJ2-3,ASSQDIGLAGGPTGTDTQY
.,TRBV25-1,TRBJ2-7,ASSMGQGAYEQY
.,TRBV6-5,TRBJ1-5,ASSYSAESQPQH
.,TRBV5-1,TRBJ1-2,ASSQGDRGSYGYT